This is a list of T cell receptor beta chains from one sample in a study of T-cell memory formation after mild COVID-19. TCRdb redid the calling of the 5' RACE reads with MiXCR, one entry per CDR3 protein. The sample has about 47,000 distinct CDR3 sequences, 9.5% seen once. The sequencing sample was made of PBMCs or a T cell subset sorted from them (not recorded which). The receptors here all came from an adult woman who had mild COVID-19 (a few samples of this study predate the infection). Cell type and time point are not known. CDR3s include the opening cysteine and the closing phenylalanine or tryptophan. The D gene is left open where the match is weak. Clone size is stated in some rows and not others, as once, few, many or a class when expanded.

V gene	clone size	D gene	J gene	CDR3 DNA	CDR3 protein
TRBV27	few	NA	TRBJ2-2	TGTGCCAGCAGTTTACCGTCGGTCACCGGGGAGCTGTTTTTT	CASSLPSVTGELFF
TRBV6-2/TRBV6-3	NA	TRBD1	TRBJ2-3	TGTGCCAGCAGTGATGTCGCGGGACAGGGAGCAGATACGCAGTATTTT	CASSDVAGQGADTQYF
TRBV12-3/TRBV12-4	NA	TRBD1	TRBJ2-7	TGTGCCAGCAGTGATAAACAGGGGGCCTACGAGCAGTACTTC	CASSDKQGAYEQYF
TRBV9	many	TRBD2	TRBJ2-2	TGTGCCAGCAGAGGGAGCGGGGGTAACACCGGGGAGCTGTTTTTT	CASRGSGGNTGELFF
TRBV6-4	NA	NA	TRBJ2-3	TGTGCCAGCAGTCTATCATCGGGGGGCACAGATACGCAGTATTTT	CASSLSSGGTDTQYF
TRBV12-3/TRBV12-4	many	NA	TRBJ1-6	TGTGCCAGCAGTCCCACCGGGGGGAGGACGGAGAATTCACCCCTCCACTTT	CASSPTGGRTENSPLHF
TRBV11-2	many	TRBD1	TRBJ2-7	TGTGCCAGCAGCCGCTACGGACAGGCGTCCTACGAGCAGTACTTC	CASSRYGQASYEQYF
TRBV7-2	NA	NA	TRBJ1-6	TGTGCCAGCAGCTTAAGACGGCCGACCATGGATAATTCACCCCTCCACTTT	CASSLRRPTMDNSPLHF
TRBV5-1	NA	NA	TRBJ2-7	TGCGCCAGCAGCCTGACAGGTAACGAGCAGTACTTC	CASSLTGNEQYF
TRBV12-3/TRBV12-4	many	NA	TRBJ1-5	TGTGCCAGCAAGGCCGGCTCAGGAGGTCAGCCCCAGCATTTT	CASKAGSGGQPQHF